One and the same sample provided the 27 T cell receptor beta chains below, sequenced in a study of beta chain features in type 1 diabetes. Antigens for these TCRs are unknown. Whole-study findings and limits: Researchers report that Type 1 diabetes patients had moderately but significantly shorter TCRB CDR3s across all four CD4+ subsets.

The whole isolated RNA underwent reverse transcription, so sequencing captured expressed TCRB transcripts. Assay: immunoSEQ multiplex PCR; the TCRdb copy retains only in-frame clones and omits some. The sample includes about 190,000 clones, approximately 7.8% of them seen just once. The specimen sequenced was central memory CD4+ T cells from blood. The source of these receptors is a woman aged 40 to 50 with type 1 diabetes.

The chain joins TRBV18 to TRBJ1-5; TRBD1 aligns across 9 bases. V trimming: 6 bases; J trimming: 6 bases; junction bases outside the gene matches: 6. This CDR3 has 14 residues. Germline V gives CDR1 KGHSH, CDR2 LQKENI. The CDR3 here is CASSGTGRGQPQHF. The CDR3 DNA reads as TGTGCCAGCTCCGGGACAGGGAGGGGTCAGCCCCAGCATTTT.

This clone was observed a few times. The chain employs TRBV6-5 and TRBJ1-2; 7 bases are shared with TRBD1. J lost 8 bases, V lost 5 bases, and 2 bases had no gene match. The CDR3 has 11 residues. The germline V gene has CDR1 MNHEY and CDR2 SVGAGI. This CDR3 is CASSLGGGYTF. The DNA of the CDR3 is TGTGCCAGCAGTCTAGGGGGCGGCTACACCTTC.

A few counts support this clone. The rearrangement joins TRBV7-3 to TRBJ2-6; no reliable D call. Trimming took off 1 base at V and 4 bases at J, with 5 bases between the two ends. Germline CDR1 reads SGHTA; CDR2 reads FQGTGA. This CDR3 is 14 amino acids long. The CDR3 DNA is TGTGCCAGCAGCTTAAATCCGGGGGCCAACGTCCTGACTTTC. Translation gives CASSLNPGANVLTF.

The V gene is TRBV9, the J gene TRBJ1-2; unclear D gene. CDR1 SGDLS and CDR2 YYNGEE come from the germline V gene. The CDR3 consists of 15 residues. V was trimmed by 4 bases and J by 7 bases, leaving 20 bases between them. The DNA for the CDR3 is TGTGCCAGCAGCTCCCCCCGGGGAGGCTCCCGTGGCTACACCTTC. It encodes CASSSPRGGSRGYTF.

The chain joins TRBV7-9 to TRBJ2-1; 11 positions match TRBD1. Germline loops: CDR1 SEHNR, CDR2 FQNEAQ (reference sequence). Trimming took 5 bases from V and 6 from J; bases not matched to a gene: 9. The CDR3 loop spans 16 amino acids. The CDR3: CASSGRGDRGSNEQFF. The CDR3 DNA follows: TGTGCCAGCAGCGGCCGGGGGGACAGGGGGAGCAATGAGCAGTTCTTC.

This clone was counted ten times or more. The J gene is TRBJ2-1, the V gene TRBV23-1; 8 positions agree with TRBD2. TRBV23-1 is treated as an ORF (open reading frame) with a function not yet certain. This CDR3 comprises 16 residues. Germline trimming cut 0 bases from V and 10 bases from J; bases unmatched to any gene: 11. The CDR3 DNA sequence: TGCGCCAGCAGTCAATCCGGCCAGCGGGAGACGGAGGAGCAGTTCTTC. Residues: CASSQSGQRETEEQFF.

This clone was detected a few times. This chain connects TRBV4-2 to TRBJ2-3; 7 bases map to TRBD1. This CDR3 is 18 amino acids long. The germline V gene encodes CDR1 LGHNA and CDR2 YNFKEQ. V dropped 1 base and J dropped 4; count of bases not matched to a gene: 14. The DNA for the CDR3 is TGTGCCAGCAGCCAAGGAGATGGCAGGGCGCAGGGGGCAGATACGCAGTATTTT. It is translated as CASSQGDGRAQGADTQYF.

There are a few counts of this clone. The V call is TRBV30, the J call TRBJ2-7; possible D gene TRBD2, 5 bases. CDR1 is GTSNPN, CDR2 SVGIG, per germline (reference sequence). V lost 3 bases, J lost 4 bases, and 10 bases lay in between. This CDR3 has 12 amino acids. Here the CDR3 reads CAWSAGRYEQYF. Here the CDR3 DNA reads TGTGCCTGGAGCGCGGGTCGGTACGAGCAGTACTTC.

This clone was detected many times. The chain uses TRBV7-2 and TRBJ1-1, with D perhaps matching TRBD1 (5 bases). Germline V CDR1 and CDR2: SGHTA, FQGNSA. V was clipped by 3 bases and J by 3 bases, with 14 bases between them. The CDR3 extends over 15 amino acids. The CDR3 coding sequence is TGTGCCAGCAGCTTCTACCGGCGGGGGGACACTGAAGCTTTCTTT. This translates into CASSFYRRGDTEAFF. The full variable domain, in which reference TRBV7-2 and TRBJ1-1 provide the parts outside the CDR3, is GAGVSQSPSNKVTEKGKDVELRCDPISGHTALYWYRQSLGQGLEFLIYFQGNSAPDKSGLPSDRFSAERTGGSVSTLTIQRTQQEDSAVYLCASSFYRRGDTEAFFGQGTRLTVV.

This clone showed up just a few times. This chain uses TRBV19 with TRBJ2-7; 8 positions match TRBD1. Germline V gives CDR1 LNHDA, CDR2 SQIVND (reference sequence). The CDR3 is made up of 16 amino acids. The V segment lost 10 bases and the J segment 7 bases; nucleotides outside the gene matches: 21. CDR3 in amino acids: CATAPRGTGAAREQYF. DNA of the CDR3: TGTGCCACCGCCCCCCGCGGGACAGGAGCTGCTAGGGAGCAGTACTTC.

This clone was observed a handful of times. The CDR3 loop reads CASSIDPGNQPQHF. In DNA, the CDR3 is TGTGCCAGTAGTATAGATCCCGGTAATCAGCCCCAGCATTTT. The chain has TRBV19 and TRBJ1-5, with no clear D. Trimming removed 0 bases at V and 4 bases at J, with 7 bases between. The germline V gene has CDR1 LNHDA and CDR2 SQIVND (reference sequence). The CDR3 runs 14 residues.

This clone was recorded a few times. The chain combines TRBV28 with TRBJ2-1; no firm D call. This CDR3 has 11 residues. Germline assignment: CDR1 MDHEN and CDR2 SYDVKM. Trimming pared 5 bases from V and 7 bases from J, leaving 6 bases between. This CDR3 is CASSLGNEQFF. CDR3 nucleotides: TGTGCCAGCAGTCTCGGGAATGAGCAGTTCTTC.

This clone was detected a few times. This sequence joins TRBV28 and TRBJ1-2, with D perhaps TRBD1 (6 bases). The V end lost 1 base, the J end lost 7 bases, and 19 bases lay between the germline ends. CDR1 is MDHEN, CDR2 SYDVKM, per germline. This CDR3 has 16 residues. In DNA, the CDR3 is TGTGCCAGCAGTTTATACTTGGGGGCCACTGTCAGTGGCTACACCTTC. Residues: CASSLYLGATVSGYTF.

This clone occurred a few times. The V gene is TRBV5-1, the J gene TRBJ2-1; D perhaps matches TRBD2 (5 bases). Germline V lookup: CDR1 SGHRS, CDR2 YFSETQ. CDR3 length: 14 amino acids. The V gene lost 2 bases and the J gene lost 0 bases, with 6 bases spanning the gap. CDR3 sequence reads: CASSLGSSYNEQFF. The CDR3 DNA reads TGCGCCAGCAGCTTAGGGAGCTCCTACAATGAGCAGTTCTTC.

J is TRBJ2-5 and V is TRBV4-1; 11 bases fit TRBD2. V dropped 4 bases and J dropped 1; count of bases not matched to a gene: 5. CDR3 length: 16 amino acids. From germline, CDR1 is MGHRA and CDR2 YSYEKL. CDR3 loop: CASSPPSGGLQETQYF. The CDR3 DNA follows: TGCGCCAGCAGCCCACCTAGCGGGGGGCTCCAAGAGACCCAGTACTTC.

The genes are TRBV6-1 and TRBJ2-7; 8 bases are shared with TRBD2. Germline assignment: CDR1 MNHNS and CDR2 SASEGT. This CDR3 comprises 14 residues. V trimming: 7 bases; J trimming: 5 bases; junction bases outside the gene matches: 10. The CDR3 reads CASTPWTSSDEQYF. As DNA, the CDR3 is TGTGCCAGCACCCCGTGGACTAGCAGCGACGAGCAGTACTTC.

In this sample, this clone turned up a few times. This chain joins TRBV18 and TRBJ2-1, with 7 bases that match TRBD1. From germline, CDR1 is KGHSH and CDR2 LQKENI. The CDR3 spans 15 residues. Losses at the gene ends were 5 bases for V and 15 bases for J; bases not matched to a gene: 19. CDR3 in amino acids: CASSDYERRQGGPFF. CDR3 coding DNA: TGTGCCAGCTCAGACTACGAGCGTAGACAGGGCGGTCCGTTCTTC.

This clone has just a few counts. Here the CDR3 reads CTGIRGEKLFF. The CDR3 DNA follows: TGCACCGGCATAAGGGGTGAAAAACTGTTTTTT. The gene calls are TRBV29-1 and TRBJ1-4, with D possibly being TRBD1 (5 bases). CDR1 and CDR2 (germline): SQVTM, ANQGSEA. The CDR3 is 11 residues long.

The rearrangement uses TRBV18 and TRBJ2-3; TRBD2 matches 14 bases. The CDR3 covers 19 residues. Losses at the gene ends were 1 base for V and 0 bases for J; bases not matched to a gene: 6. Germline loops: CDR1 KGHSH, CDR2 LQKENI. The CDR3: CASSPLGLAGATSTDTQYF. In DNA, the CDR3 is TGTGCCAGCTCACCACTGGGACTAGCGGGGGCCACTAGCACAGATACGCAGTATTTT.

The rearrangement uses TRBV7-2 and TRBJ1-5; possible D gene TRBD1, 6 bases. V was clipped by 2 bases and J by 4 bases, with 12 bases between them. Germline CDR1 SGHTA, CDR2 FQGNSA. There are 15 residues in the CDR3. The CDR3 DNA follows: TGTGCCAGCAGCTTATACTCAGGACAGAATCAGCCCCAGCATTTT. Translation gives CASSLYSGQNQPQHF. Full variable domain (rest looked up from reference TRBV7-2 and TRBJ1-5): GAGVSQSPSNKVTEKGKDVELRCDPISGHTALYWYRQSLGQGLEFLIYFQGNSAPDKSGLPSDRFSAERTGGSVSTLTIQRTQQEDSAVYLCASSLYSGQNQPQHFGDGTRLSIL.

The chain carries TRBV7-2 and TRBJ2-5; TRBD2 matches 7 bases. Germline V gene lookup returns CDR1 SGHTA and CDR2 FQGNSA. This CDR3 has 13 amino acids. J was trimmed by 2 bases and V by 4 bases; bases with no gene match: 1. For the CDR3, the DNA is TGTGCCAGCAGCTGGGGACTACAAGAGACCCAGTACTTC. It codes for CASSWGLQETQYF.

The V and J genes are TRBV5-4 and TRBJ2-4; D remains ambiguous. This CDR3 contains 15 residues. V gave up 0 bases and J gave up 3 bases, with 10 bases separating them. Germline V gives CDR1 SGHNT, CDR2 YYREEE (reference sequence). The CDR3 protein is CASSLDPLGKNIQYF. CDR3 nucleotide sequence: TGTGCCAGCAGCTTGGATCCGCTAGGCAAAAACATTCAGTACTTC. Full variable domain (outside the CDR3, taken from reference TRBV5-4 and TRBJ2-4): ETGVTQSPTHLIKTRGQQVTLRCSSQSGHNTVSWYQQALGQGPQFIFQYYREEENGRGNFPPRFSGLQFPNYSSELNVNALELDDSALYLCASSLDPLGKNIQYFGAGTRLSVL.

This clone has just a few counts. The CDR3 DNA follows: TGCGCCAGCAGCTTTCAGGGGGCCAACACCGGGGAGCTGTTTTTT. Its protein is CASSFQGANTGELFF. V usage is TRBV5-1 and J usage is TRBJ2-2; 8 bases align to TRBD1. V was pared by 2 bases and J by 2 bases, with 2 bases of the junction left unmatched. The length of the CDR3 is 15 residues. CDR1 SGHRS and CDR2 YFSETQ come from the germline V gene.

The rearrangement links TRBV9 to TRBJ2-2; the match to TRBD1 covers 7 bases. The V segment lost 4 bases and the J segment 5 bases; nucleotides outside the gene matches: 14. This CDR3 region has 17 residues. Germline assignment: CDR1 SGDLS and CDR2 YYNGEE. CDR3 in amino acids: CASSPRFETGKTGELFF. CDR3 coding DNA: TGTGCCAGCAGCCCCCGTTTCGAGACAGGGAAAACCGGGGAGCTGTTTTTT.

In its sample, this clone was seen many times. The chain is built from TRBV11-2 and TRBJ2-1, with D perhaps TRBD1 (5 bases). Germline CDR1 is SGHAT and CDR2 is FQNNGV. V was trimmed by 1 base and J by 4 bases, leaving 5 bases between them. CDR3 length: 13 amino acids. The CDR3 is CASSLGQYNEQFF. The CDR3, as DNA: TGTGCCAGCAGCTTAGGACAGTACAATGAGCAGTTCTTC. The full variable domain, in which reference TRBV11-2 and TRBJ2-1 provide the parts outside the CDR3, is EAGVAQSPRYKIIEKRQSVAFWCNPISGHATLYWYQQILGQGPKLLIQFQNNGVVDDSQLPKDRFSAERLKGVDSTLKIQPAKLEDSAVYLCASSLGQYNEQFFGPGTRLTVL.

The chain's CDR3 is CASSPSGVWTEAFF. DNA for the CDR3: TGTGCCAGCTCACCATCAGGGGTATGGACTGAAGCTTTCTTT. The chain combines TRBV18 with TRBJ1-1, with D perhaps TRBD1 (6 bases). Germline V lookup: CDR1 KGHSH, CDR2 LQKENI. The V and J ends lost 2 bases and 5 bases respectively, with 12 bases between them. The CDR3 covers 14 residues.

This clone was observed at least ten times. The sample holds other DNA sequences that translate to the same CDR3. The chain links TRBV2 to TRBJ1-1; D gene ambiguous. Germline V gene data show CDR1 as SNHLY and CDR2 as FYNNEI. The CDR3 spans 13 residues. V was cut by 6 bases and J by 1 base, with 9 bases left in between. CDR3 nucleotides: TGTGCCAGCAGCGAGCGGGGGAACACTGAAGCTTTCTTT. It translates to CASSERGNTEAFF.